This TCR beta chain was sequenced for a study of blood T cells in healthy people across ages. Looked up from germline, CDR1 is SEHNR and CDR2 is FQNEAQ (reference sequence). The CDR3 sequence is 11 residues long. Details on this clonotype: A much larger clone differs from this one at a single base, so this may be a read error.

The authors ran a second PCR of roughly 7 to 11 cycles using a sample-barcoded 5' primer and a J-beta primer mix. MiXCR was run by TCRdb on the 5' RACE reads, yielding one entry per CDR3 protein. The table has fewer than 750,000 distinct CDR3 sequences, under 55% seen once. The TCR comes from a man older than 75 in good health. The rearrangement uses TRBV7-9 and TRBJ2-5; D is unclear. Sequencing used blood. CDR3 in DNA: TGTGCCAGCAGCGAGGCCGAGACCCGGTACTTC. Amino acid sequence: CASSEAETRYF. The full variable domain, rest sourced from reference TRBV7-9 and TRBJ2-5, is DTGVSQNPRHKITKRGQNVTFRCDPISEHNRLYWYRQTLGQGPEFLTYFQNEAQLEKSRLLSDRFSAERPKGSFSTLEIQRTEQGDSAMYLCASSEAETRYFGPGTRLLVL.